Below, 3 T cell receptor beta chains from the same sample are listed, as sequenced in a study of early T cells in non-severe SARS-CoV-2 infection. Each CDR3 protein gets one entry after TCRdb re-called the 5' RACE reads with MiXCR. The sample consists of fewer than 60,000 distinct CDR3 sequences, 10% to 15% of them appearing once. Sequencing was done on a sample of whole blood. The receptors were sampled from an adult who was a healthcare worker with PCR-confirmed SARS-CoV-2 infection or an uninfected control (not recorded which).

This clonotype was recorded a few times. The chain links TRBV18 to TRBJ2-7; 7 bases agree with TRBD1. With 6 bases clipped from V and 2 bases from J, the junction kept 13 bases outside the gene matches. Germline values: CDR1 KGHSH, CDR2 LQKENI. CDR3 size: 16 residues. The CDR3 here is CASSPKSTGITYEQYF. CDR3 nucleotide sequence: TGTGCCAGCTCCCCCAAATCGACAGGGATTACCTACGAGCAGTACTTC.

This clonotype was detected once. V usage is TRBV7-9 and J usage is TRBJ2-1; 7 bases line up with TRBD1. This CDR3 has 18 amino acids. Germline CDR1 SEHNR, CDR2 FQNEAQ (reference sequence). Trimming removed 8 bases from V and 2 bases from J; junction bases left unmatched: 18. CDR3 in amino acids: CASCTNSPRQGTYNEQFF. CDR3 nucleotide sequence: TGTGCCAGCTGCACGAACTCGCCGAGACAGGGAACCTACAATGAGCAGTTCTTC.

V usage is TRBV6-6 and J usage is TRBJ2-1; 8 nucleotides align to TRBD1. Germline CDR1 reads MNHNY; CDR2 reads SVGAGI (reference sequence). The CDR3 contains 12 residues. Trimming at V came to 6 bases and at J to 8 bases, leaving 3 bases not matched to a gene. CDR3 loop: CASRYRGDEQFF. CDR3 in DNA: TGTGCCAGCAGATACAGGGGGGATGAGCAGTTCTTC.